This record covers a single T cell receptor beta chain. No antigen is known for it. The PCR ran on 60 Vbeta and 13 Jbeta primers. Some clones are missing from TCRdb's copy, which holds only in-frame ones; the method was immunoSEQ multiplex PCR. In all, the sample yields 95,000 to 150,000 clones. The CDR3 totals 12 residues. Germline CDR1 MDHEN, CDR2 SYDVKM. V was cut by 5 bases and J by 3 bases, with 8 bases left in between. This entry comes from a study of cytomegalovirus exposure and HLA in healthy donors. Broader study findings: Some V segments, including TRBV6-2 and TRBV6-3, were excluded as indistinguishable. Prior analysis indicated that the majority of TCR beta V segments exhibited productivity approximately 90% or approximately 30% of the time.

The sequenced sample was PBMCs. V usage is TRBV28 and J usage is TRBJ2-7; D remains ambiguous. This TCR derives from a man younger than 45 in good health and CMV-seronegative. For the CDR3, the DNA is TGTGCCAGCAGTCCCCCGGGCTACGAGCAGTACTTC. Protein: CASSPPGYEQYF.